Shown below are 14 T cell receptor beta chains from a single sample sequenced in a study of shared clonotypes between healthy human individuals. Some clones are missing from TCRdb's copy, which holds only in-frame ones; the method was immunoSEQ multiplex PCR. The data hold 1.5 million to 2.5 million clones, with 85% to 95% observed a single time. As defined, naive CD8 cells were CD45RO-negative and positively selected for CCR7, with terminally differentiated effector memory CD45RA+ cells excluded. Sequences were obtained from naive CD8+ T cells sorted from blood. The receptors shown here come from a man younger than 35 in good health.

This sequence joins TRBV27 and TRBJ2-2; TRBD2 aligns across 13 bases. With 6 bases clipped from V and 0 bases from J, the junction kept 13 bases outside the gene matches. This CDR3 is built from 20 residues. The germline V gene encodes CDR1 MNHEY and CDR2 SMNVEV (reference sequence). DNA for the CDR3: TGTGCCAGCAGCCACTACCCCGGGACTAGCGGGGAAGCGAACACCGGGGAGCTGTTTTTT. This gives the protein CASSHYPGTSGEANTGELFF.

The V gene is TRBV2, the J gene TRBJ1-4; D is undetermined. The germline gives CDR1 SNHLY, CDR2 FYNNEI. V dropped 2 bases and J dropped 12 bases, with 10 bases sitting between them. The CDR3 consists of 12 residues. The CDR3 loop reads CASSERLFELFF. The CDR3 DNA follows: TGTGCCAGCAGTGAAAGATTATTCGAACTGTTTTTT.

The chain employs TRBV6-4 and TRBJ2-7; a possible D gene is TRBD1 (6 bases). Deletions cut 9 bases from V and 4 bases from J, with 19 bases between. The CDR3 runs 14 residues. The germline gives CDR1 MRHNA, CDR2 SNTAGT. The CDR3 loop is CARRINREFYEQYF. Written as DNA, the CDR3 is TGTGCCAGAAGAATCAACAGGGAGTTTTACGAGCAGTACTTC.

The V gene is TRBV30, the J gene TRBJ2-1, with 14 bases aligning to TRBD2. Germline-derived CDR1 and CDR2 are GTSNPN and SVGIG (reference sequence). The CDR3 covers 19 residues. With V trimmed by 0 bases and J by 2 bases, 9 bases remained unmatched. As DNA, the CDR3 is TGTGCCTGGAGTGTTTTATCCAGGACTAGCGGGAGGACCTACAATGAGCAGTTCTTC. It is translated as CAWSVLSRTSGRTYNEQFF.

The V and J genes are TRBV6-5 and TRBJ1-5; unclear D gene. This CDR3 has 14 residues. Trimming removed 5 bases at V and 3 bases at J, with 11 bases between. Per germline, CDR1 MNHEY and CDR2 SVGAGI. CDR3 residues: CASSQGSFNQPQHF. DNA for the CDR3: TGTGCCAGCAGTCAAGGGAGTTTCAATCAGCCCCAGCATTTT.

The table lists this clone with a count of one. In DNA form, the CDR3 reads TGTGCCAGCAGCTACGACGGACAGGTTTTTGAAAAACTGTTTTTT. It specifies CASSYDGQVFEKLFF. This sequence joins TRBV7-9 and TRBJ1-4; 7 bases align to TRBD1. There are 15 residues in the CDR3. In germline, CDR1 is SEHNR, CDR2 FQNEAQ (reference sequence). V lost 4 bases, J lost 7 bases, and 9 bases stayed unmatched.

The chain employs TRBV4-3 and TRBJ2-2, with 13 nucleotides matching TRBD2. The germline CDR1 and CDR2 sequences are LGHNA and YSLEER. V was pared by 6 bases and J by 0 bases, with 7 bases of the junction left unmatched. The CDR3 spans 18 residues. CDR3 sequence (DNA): TGCGCCAGCAGTTACGGACTAGCGGGAGCCACGAACACCGGGGAGCTGTTTTTT. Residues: CASSYGLAGATNTGELFF.

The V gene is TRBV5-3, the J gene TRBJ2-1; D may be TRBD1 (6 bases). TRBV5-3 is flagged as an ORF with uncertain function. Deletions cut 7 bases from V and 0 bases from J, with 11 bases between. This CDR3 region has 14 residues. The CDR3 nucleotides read TGTGCCAGATTGGGGGCGGGCTCCTACAATGAGCAGTTCTTC. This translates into CARLGAGSYNEQFF.

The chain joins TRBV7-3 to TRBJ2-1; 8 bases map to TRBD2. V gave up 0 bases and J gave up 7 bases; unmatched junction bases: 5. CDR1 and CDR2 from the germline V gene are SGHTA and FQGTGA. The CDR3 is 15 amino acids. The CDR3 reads CASSLTGLVGNEQFF. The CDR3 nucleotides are TGTGCCAGCAGCTTAACGGGACTAGTGGGTAATGAGCAGTTCTTC.

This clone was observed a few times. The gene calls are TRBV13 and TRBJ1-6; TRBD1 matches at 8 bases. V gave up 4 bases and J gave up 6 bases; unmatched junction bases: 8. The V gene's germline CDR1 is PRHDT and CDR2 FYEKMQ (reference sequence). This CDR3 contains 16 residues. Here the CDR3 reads CASSSGQVGVNSPLHF. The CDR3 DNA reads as TGTGCCAGCAGCTCGGGACAGGTGGGGGTTAATTCACCCCTCCACTTT. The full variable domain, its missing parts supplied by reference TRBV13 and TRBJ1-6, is AAGVIQSPRHLIKEKRETATLKCYPIPRHDTVYWYQQGPGQDPQFLISFYEKMQSDKGSIPDRFSAQQFSDYHSELNMSSLELGDSALYFCASSSGQVGVNSPLHFGNGTRLTVT.

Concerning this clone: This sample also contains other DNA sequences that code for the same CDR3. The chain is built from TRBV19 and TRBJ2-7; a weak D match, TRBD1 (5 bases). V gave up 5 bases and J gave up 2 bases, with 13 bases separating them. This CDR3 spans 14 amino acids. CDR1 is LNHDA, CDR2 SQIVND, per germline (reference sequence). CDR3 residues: CASSGLAGTYEQYF. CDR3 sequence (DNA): TGTGCCAGTAGTGGTTTGGCAGGGACCTACGAGCAGTACTTC.

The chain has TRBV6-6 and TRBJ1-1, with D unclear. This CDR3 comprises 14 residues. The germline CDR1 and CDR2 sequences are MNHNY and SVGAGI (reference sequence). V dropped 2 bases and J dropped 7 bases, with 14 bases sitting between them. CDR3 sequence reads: CASSYGSAGDEAFF. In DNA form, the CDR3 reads TGTGCCAGCAGTTACGGATCGGCAGGAGATGAAGCTTTCTTT.

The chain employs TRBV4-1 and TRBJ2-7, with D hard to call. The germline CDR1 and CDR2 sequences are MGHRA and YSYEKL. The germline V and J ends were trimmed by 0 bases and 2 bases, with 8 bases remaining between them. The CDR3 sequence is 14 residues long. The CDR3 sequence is CASSQEETAYEQYF. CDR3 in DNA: TGCGCCAGCAGCCAAGAAGAAACAGCCTACGAGCAGTACTTC.

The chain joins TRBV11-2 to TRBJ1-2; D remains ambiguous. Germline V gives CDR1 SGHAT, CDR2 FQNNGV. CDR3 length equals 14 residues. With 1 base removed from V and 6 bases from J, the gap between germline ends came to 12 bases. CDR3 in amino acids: CASSLGGPGNGYTF. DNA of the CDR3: TGTGCCAGCAGCTTAGGTGGACCCGGCAATGGCTACACCTTC.